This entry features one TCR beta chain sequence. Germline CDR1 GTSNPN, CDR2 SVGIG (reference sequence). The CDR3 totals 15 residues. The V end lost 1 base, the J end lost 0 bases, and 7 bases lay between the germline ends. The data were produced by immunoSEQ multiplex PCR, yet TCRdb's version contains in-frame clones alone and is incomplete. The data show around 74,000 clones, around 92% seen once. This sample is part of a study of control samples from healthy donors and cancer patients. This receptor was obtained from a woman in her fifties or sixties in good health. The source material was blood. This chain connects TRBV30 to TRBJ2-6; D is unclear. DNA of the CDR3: TGTGCCTGGAGTGGACGGATCTCTGGGGCCAACGTCCTGACTTTC. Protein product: CAWSGRISGANVLTF.